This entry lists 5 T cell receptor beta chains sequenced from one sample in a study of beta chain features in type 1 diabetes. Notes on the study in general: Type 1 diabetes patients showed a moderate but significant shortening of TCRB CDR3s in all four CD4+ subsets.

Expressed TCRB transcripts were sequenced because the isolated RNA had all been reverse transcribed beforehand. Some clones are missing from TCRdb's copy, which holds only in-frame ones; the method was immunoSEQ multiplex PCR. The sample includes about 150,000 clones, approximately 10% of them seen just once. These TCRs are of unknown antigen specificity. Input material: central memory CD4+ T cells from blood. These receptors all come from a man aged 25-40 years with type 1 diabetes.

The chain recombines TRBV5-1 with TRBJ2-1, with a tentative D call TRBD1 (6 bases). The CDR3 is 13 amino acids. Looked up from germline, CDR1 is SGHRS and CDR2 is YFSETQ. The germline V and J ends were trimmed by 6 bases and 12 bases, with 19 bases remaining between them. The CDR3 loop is CASNAPKDRRQFF. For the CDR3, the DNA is TGCGCCAGCAACGCCCCTAAGGACAGACGGCAGTTCTTC. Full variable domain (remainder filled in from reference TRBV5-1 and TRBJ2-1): KAGVTQTPRYLIKTRGQQVTLSCSPISGHRSVSWYQQTPGQGLQFLFEYFSETQRNKGNFPGRFSGRQFSNSRSEMNVSTLELGDSALYLCASNAPKDRRQFFGPGTRLTVL.

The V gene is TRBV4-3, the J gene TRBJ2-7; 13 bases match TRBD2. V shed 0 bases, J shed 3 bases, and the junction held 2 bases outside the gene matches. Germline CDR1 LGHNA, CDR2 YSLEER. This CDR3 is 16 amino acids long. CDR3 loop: CASSQDRTSGSYEQYF. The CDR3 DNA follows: TGCGCCAGCAGCCAAGATAGGACTAGCGGGAGCTACGAGCAGTACTTC.

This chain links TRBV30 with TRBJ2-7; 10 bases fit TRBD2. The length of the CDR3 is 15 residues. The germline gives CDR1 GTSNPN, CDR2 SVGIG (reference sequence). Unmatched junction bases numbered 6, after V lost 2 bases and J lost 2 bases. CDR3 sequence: CAWSPGLAEPYEQYF. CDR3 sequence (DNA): TGTGCCTGGAGTCCCGGACTAGCGGAACCCTACGAGCAGTACTTC.

The CDR3 loop is CAWSVGRTGTANVLTF. DNA for the CDR3: TGTGCCTGGAGTGTAGGGAGGACAGGGACGGCCAACGTCCTGACTTTC. This chain joins TRBV30 and TRBJ2-6, with 8 bases that match TRBD1. Germline V CDR1 and CDR2: GTSNPN, SVGIG (reference sequence). The CDR3 spans 16 residues. The V gene end was trimmed by 0 bases and the J gene end by 6 bases; junction bases not matched to a gene: 7. The full variable domain, with the rest looked up from reference TRBV30 and TRBJ2-6, is SQTIHQWPATLVQPVGSPLSLECTVEGTSNPNLYWYRQAAGRGLQLLFYSVGIGQISSEVPQNLSASRPQDRQFILSSKKLLLSDSGFYLCAWSVGRTGTANVLTFGAGSRLTVL.

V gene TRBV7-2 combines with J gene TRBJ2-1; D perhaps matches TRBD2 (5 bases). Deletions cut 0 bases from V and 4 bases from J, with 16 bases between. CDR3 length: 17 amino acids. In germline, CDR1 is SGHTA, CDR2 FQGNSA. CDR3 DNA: TGTGCCAGCAGCTTAGCTATGGGGAGTAGGTATTACAATGAGCAGTTCTTC. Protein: CASSLAMGSRYYNEQFF.